Listed below are T cell receptor beta chains from one sample, sequenced in a study of blood T cell repertoires in COVID-19. The table came from immunoSEQ multiplex PCR; TCRdb's copy has only in-frame clones and leaves some out. This table has more than 90,000 clones, about 80% appearing once. The sequenced sample was peripheral blood. All receptors derive from a man in his sixties with acute or convalescent COVID-19. CDR3s include the opening cysteine and the closing phenylalanine or tryptophan. Fields, in order: J gene, clone size, D gene, V gene, CDR3 DNA, CDR3 protein. D genes are given only for firm matches. For some rows the clone size is stated as once, few or many, or as a class when expanded; others skip it.

TRBJ2-2 | once | TRBD1 | TRBV27 | TGTGCCAGCAGTTCATGGACAGGGGGCGTCGGGGAGCTGTTTTTT | CASSSWTGGVGELFF
TRBJ1-1 | . | . | TRBV18 | TGTGCCAGCTCGCACACCATGGGGGGACGGTCGAGTACTGAAGCTTTCTTT | CASSHTMGGRSSTEAFF
TRBJ2-3 | . | . | TRBV11-2 | TGTGCCAGCAGCGTTCATAAACACACAGATACGCAGTATTTT | CASSVHKHTDTQYF
TRBJ2-1 | . | TRBD2 | TRBV10-2 | TGCGCCAGCAGTCCCGCCCCGCGGGGGGGCCAGAATGAGCAGTTCTTC | CASSPAPRGGQNEQFF
TRBJ2-7 | . | TRBD1 | TRBV5-5 | TGTGCCAGCAGCTTGCAAGGGGGCGCTGGACGTTACGAGCAGTACTTC | CASSLQGGAGRYEQYF
TRBJ1-1 | . | . | TRBV29-1 | TGCAGCTCCGGACACGGTGACATGAACACTGAAGCTTTCTTT | CSSGHGDMNTEAFF
TRBJ2-5 | . | TRBD1 | TRBV24-1 | TGTGCCACCAGTGATATACAGGGGCCCCAGTACTTC | CATSDIQGPQYF
TRBJ2-7 | . | . | TRBV6-5 | TGTGCCACCAGGTCAGGCCTCTCCTACGAGCAGTACTTC | CATRSGLSYEQYF
TRBJ1-2 | few | . | TRBV2 | TGTGCCAGCACCATCCCGGAGGCCCCCGAAGGCTACACCTTC | CASTIPEAPEGYTF
TRBJ1-2 | . | . | TRBV7-9 | TGTGCCAGCACTCGGGGAGGGTATGGGGGCTACACCTTC | CASTRGGYGGYTF
TRBJ2-2 | . | . | TRBV3-1/TRBV3-2 | TGTGCCAGCAGCCCCACTGAATCTGGCGGGGAGCTGTTTTTT | CASSPTESGGELFF
TRBJ2-3 | . | . | TRBV24-1 | TGTGCCACCAGTGAGGGAATTAGCGGCTTCACAGATACGCAGTATTTT | CATSEGISGFTDTQYF
TRBJ1-2 | . | . | TRBV19 | TGTGCCAGTAGTCAGGCAGGCATCTATGGCTACACCTTC | CASSQAGIYGYTF
TRBJ1-3 | . | TRBD1 | TRBV7-2 | TGTGCCAGCAGCTTAGATGGGACAGGGGGAAACACCATATATTTT | CASSLDGTGGNTIYF
TRBJ1-6 | . | . | TRBV9 | TGTGCCAGCAGCGCAGACGACAGCTCCTATAATTCACCCCTCCACTTT | CASSADDSSYNSPLHF
TRBJ1-1 | . | . | TRBV10-2 | TGCGCCAGCAGAGCGGGAGCCAACACTGAAGCTTTCTTT | CASRAGANTEAFF
TRBJ2-2 | . | TRBD1 | TRBV19 | TGTGCCAGTAGTAGGGGACAGGTCAACACCGGGGAGCTGTTTTTT | CASSRGQVNTGELFF
TRBJ1-2 | . | . | TRBV18 | TGTGCCAGCTCACCACCATATTCAAGGGGCGCGGACTATGGCTACACCTTC | CASSPPYSRGADYGYTF
TRBJ1-2 | few | . | TRBV7-9 | TGTGCCAGCAGCTTAAGCCAGGGGAATGGCTACACCTTC | CASSLSQGNGYTF
TRBJ2-1 | once | . | TRBV19 | TGTGCCAGTAGGGACATCTACAATGAGCAGTTCTTC | CASRDIYNEQFF
TRBJ1-2 | . | TRBD1 | TRBV30 | TGTGCCTGGAGTGTACAGGGGGCGCGCGGCTACACCTTC | CAWSVQGARGYTF
TRBJ1-1 | . | . | TRBV12-3/TRBV12-4 | TGTGCCAGCAGTTTAGACAGGAAGGCTTTCTTT | CASSLDRKAFF
TRBJ1-1 | . | TRBD1 | TRBV3-1/TRBV3-2 | TGTGCCAGCAGCCAATCGGACAGGGGGACTGAAGCTTTCTTT | CASSQSDRGTEAFF
TRBJ2-1 | . | . | TRBV25-1 | TGTGCCAGCAGTGAATCGGCAGGGATAAGGGAGCAGTTCTTC | CASSESAGIREQFF
TRBJ2-3 | once | . | TRBV24-1 | TGTGCCACCAGTGAGGCTGCAGGGGAGGGTACGCAGTATTTT | CATSEAAGEGTQYF
TRBJ2-1 | few | . | TRBV27 | TGTGCCAGCAGTTTCCTCGGAGGCCGGAGGGGGGGGTTCTACAATGAGCAGTTCTTC | CASSFLGGRRGGFYNEQFF
TRBJ2-7 | . | TRBD1 | TRBV5-4 | TGTGCCAGCAGCTTGATCGGACAGGGGGACTACGAGCAGTACTTC | CASSLIGQGDYEQYF
TRBJ2-2 | . | TRBD1 | TRBV9 | TGTGCCAGCAGCTTAGCCGGGACAGGAGGCACCGGGGAGCTGTTTTTT | CASSLAGTGGTGELFF
TRBJ1-1 | . | . | TRBV7-9 | TGTGCCAGCAGGGAAGGGGGGGTTTGGACTGAAGCTTTCTTT | CASREGGVWTEAFF
TRBJ1-5 | . | TRBD1 | TRBV6-6 | TGTGCCAGCAAGTCGGACAGGGCCATGGAGCCCCAGCATTTT | CASKSDRAMEPQHF
TRBJ2-2 | . | TRBD2 | TRBV7-9 | TGTGCCAGCAGCCTAACTAGCGGCGCGAACACCGGGGAGCTGTTTTTT | CASSLTSGANTGELFF
TRBJ2-3 | . | . | TRBV7-2 | TGTGCCAGCAGCTTATATACGGGCACAGATACGCAGTATTTT | CASSLYTGTDTQYF
TRBJ1-2 | . | . | TRBV6-6 | TGTGCCAGCGGTAATAACAGGGAAGACACCTTC | CASGNNREDTF
TRBJ1-2 | . | . | TRBV15 | TGTGCCACCAGCAGAGAGGGGAGGGGCTATGGCTACACCTTC | CATSREGRGYGYTF
TRBJ1-2 | . | TRBD1 | TRBV6-5 | TGTGCCAGCAGTCGGGACAGATTTAACTATGGCTACACCTTC | CASSRDRFNYGYTF
TRBJ2-7 | . | . | TRBV5-1 | TGCGCCAGCAGCTTGGAAGGGGTCGCCTACGAGCAGTACTTC | CASSLEGVAYEQYF
TRBJ1-4 | . | . | TRBV5-5 | TGTGCCAGCAGCGCAGGTGACAGCGTTAATGAAAAACTGTTTTTT | CASSAGDSVNEKLFF
TRBJ1-1 | . | TRBD1 | TRBV6-6 | TGTGCCAGCAGTTATGACAGGGTGGGGGATACTGAAGCTTTCTTT | CASSYDRVGDTEAFF
TRBJ1-4 | . | TRBD1 | TRBV27 | TGTGCCAGCAGTTTACAGGGGGCGGATGAAAAACTGTTTTTT | CASSLQGADEKLFF
TRBJ2-1 | . | TRBD2 | TRBV4-2 | TGTGCCAGCAGCCAAGATCGAGCTAGCGGGGGGCCGTACAATGAGCAGTTCTTC | CASSQDRASGGPYNEQFF
TRBJ1-4 | . | TRBD1 | TRBV6-4 | TGTGCCAGCAGTGACTCCCGGAACAGGGGAGAGTTGTGGGAAAAACTGTTTTTT | CASSDSRNRGELWEKLFF
TRBJ2-2 | . | TRBD1 | TRBV9 | TGTGCCAGCAGCGGTTTGGCAGGGACAGTCGACACCGGGGAGCTGTTTTTT | CASSGLAGTVDTGELFF
TRBJ2-3 | few | TRBD1 | TRBV10-2 | TGCGCCAGCAGGGGGGGACAGGGGGTAGATACGCAGTATTTT | CASRGGQGVDTQYF
TRBJ1-1 | once | . | TRBV3-1/TRBV3-2 | TGTGCCAGCAGCCATATGACGCGGGGCACTGAAGCTTTCTTT | CASSHMTRGTEAFF
TRBJ2-1 | . | . | TRBV27 | TGTGCCAGCAGTTTTCGGGTCAATGAGCAGTTCTTC | CASSFRVNEQFF
TRBJ1-3 | many | TRBD1 | TRBV9 | TGTGCCAGCAGTCTCGGGACAGTCGGCTCTGGAAACACCATATATTTT | CASSLGTVGSGNTIYF
TRBJ1-1 | few | TRBD1 | TRBV5-1 | TGCGCCAGCAGCTTAACAGGGGGATCGGACACTGAAGCTTTCTTT | CASSLTGGSDTEAFF
TRBJ1-1 | . | . | TRBV5-8 | TGTGCCAGCAGGGCGGCCCGGGACACTGAAGCTTTCTTT | CASRAARDTEAFF
TRBJ2-1 | . | . | TRBV25-1 | TGTGCCAGCAGTGAAAGGGAGCGGACGGTTGGTAATGAGCAGTTCTTC | CASSERERTVGNEQFF
TRBJ2-3 | few | TRBD2 | TRBV25-1 | TGTGCCAGCAGTGAATGGAGCGGGGGAGGAACTAGCACAGATACGCAGTATTTT | CASSEWSGGGTSTDTQYF
TRBJ2-1 | . | . | TRBV27 | TGTGCCAGCAGTTTATCTCGCGACATATCCGGGGTATTGGATGAGCAGTTCTTC | CASSLSRDISGVLDEQFF
TRBJ1-4 | . | . | TRBV2 | TGTGCCAGCAGGCAGGGGTCAACTAATGAAAAACTGTTTTTT | CASRQGSTNEKLFF
TRBJ1-2 | . | . | TRBV21-1 | TGTGCCAGCAGCAAAGTATCACAGGGACGGGGCTACACCTTC | CASSKVSQGRGYTF
TRBJ2-7 | . | . | TRBV11-2 | TGTGCCAGCAGCTTAGGTCCGGGTTTTTACGAGCAGTACTTC | CASSLGPGFYEQYF